This TCR beta chain derives from a study of T cell responses to AZD1222 COVID-19 vaccine. This clone was observed a few times. Its antigen remains unknown. General study results and limits: Variant regions that are unmutated are reportedly the target of nearly half of spike-specific TCRs. Among the donors, most were white British and more were female, and clonal diversity was possibly underestimated.

The method was immunoSEQ multiplex PCR; TCRdb's version includes in-frame clones alone and lacks a portion of them. The table lists 120,000 or so clones, roughly 87% of them singletons. The receptor's source is an adult in good health. The sample here was peripheral blood, taken on day 0 of AZD1222 vaccination.

This CDR3 reads CASTRASPYGYTF. The CDR3 coding sequence is TGTGCCAGCACCCGGGCGTCTCCCTATGGCTACACCTTC. The J gene is TRBJ1-2, the V gene TRBV28; D is unresolved. Germline V gene data show CDR1 as MDHEN and CDR2 as SYDVKM. The CDR3 has 13 residues. V gave up 7 bases and J gave up 4 bases, with 13 bases separating them.